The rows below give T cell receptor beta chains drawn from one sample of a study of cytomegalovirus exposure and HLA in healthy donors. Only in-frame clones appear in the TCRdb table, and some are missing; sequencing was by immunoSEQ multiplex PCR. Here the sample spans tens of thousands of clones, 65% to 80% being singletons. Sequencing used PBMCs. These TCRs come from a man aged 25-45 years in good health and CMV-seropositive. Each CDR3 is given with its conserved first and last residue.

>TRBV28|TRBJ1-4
CASSLRGGLRNEKLFF
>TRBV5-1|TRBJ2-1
CASSLARVESSEQFF
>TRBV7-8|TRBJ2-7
CASSTSGTGTYEQYF
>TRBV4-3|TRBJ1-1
CASSQGAVDTEAFF
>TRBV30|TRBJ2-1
CAWSVRRLAGTNEQFF
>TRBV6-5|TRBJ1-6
CASSYSIRGDSPLHF
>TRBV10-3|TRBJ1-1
CAISPNRGGNTEAFF
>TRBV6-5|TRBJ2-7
CASRVGGSVEYF
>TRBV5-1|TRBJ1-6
CASSPRTGGESYNSPLHF
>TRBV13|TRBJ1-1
CASSFRGEWPEAFF
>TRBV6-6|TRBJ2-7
CASRFGSSRDEQYF
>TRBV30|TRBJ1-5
CAWSVESNQPQHF
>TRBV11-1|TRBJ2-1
CASSFLAGVYNEQFF
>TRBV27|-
CASSLRAGAPYEQYF
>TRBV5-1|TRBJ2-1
CASDWGAGGPEEQFF
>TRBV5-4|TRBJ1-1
CASSAAGRLVTEAFF
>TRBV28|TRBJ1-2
CASSPWAPGYTF
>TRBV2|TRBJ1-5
CASSDRGVYGNQPQHF
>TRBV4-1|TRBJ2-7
CASSLTEATGGTRYEQYF
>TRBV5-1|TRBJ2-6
CASRPPRGFPGTGKPGANVLTF
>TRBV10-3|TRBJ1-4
CAISATQVGGEKLFF
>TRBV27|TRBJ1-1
CASRTNTQAFF
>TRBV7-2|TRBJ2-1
CASGGAAYNEQFF
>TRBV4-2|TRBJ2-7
CASSQEGKGRRNEQYF
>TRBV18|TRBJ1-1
CASSLRGRTEAFF
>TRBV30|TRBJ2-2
CAWSPSFHTGELFF
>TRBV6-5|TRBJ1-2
CASSPAGGGYTF
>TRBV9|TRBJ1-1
CASSVQGAPDTEAFF
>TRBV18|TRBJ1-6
CASSPSIPGTANSPLHF
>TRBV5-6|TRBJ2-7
CASNPSGGLFEQYF
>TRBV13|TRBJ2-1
CASSPVLAGDYNEQFF
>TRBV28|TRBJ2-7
CASSFRGANYEQYF
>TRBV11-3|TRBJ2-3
CASSSGTSGGKLSINTQYF
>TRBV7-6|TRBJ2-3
CASSLTSFWDTQYF
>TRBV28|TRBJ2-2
CASSSPGNTGELFF
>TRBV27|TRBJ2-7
CASSLSSEGRETMGEQYF
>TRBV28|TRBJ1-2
CASSPTLGTGPNYGYTF
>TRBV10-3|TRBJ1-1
CAISRRGTEAFF
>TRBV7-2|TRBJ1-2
CASSLPGTVNYGYTF
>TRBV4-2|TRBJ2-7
CASSQDPTPGLEQYF
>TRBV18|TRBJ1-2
CASSKDRPVGYTF
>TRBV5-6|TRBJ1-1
CASSLDGQSWSTEAFF
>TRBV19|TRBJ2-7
CASSLSGGAYEQYF
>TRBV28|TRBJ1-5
CASSFVGARDQPQHF
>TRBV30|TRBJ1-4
CAWSGAGGGKLFF
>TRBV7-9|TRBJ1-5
CASSPGTAEFTQHF
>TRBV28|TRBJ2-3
CASSRDAGDTQYF
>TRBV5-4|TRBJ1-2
CASSLAWGAGIKDDNYGYTF
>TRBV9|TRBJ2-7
CASSAGGLPSYEQYF
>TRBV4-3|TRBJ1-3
CASSQVQAFSGNTIYF
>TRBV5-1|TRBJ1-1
CASSLLRANTEAFF